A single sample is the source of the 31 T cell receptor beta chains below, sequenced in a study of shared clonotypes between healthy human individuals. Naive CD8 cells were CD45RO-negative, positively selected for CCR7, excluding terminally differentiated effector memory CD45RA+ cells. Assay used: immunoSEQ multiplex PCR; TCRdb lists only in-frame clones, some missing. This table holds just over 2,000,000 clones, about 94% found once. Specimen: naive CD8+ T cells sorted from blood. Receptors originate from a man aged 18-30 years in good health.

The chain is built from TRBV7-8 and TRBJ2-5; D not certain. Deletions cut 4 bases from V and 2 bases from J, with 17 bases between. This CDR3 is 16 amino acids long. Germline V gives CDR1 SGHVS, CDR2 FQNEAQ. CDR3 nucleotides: TGTGCCAGCAGCTCGTTTCTAGGTGACTTACAAGAGACCCAGTACTTC. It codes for CASSSFLGDLQETQYF.

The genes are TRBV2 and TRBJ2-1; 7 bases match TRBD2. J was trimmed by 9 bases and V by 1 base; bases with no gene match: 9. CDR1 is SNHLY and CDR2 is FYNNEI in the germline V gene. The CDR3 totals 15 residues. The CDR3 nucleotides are TGTGCCAGCAGTGAAGGGGCACTAGGGGAGGGTGAGCAGTTCTTC. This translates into CASSEGALGEGEQFF.

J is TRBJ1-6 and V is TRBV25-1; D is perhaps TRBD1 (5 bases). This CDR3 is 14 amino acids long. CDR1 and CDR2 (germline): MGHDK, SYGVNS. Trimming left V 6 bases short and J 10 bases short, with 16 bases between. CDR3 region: CASSRDGVWSPLHF. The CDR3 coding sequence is TGTGCCAGCAGCCGGGACGGAGTCTGGTCACCCCTCCACTTT.

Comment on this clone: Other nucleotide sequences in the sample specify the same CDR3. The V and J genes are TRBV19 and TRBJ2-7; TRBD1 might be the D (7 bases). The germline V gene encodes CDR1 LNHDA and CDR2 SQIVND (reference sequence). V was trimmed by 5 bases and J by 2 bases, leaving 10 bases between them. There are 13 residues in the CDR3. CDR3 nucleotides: TGTGCCAGTAGTCCAGGGGGGCCCTACGAGCAGTACTTC. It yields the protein CASSPGGPYEQYF.

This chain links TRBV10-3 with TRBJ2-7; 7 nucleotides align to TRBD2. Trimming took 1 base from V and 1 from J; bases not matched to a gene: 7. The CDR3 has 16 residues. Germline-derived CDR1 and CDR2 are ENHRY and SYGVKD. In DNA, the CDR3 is TGTGCCATCAGTGAGTTGGGGGTAGCGGGTTCCTACGAGCAGTACTTC. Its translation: CAISELGVAGSYEQYF.

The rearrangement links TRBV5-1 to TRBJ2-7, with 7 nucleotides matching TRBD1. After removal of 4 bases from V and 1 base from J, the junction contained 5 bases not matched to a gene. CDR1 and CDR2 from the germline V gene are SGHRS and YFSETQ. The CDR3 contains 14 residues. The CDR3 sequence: CASSPGTESYEQYF. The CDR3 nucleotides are TGCGCCAGCAGCCCCGGGACAGAGTCCTACGAGCAGTACTTC. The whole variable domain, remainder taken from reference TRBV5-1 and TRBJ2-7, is KAGVTQTPRYLIKTRGQQVTLSCSPISGHRSVSWYQQTPGQGLQFLFEYFSETQRNKGNFPGRFSGRQFSNSRSEMNVSTLELGDSALYLCASSPGTESYEQYFGPGTRLTVT.

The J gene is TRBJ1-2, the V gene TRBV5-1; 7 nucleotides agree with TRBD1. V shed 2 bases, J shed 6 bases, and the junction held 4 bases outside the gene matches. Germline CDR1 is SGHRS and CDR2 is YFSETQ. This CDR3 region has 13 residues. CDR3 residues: CASSFRGEDGYTF. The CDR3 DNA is TGCGCCAGCAGCTTCAGGGGGGAGGATGGCTACACCTTC.

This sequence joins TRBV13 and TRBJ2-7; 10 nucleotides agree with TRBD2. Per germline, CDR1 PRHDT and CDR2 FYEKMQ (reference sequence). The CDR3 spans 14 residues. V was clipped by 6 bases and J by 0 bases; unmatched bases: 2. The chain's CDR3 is CASRASGSSYEQYF. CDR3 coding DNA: TGTGCCAGCAGGGCTAGCGGGAGCTCCTACGAGCAGTACTTC.

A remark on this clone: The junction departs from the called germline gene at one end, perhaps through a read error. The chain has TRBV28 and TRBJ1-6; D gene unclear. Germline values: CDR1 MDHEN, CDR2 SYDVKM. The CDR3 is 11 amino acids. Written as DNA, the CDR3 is TGTGCCAGCAGTTTTATGTCACCCCCCCACTTT. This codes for CASSFMSPPHF.

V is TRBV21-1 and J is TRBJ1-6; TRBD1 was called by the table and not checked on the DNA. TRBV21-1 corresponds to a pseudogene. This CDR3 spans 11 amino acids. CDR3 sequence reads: CSGTENSPLHF. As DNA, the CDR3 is TGTTCCGGGACAGAAAATTCACCCCTCCACTTT.

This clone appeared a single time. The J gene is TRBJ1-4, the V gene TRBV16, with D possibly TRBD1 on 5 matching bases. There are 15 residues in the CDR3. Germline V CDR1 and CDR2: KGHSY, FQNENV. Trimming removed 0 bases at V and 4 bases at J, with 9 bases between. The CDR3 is CASSQSIQDNEKLFF. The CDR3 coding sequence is TGTGCCAGCAGCCAATCAATACAGGATAATGAAAAACTGTTTTTT.

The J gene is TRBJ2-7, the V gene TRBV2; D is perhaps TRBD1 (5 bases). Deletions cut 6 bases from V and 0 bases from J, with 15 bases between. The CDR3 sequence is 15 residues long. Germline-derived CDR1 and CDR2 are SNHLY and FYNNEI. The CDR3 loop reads CASRVSGLNSYEQYF. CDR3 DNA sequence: TGTGCCAGCAGGGTCTCAGGGTTAAACTCCTACGAGCAGTACTTC.

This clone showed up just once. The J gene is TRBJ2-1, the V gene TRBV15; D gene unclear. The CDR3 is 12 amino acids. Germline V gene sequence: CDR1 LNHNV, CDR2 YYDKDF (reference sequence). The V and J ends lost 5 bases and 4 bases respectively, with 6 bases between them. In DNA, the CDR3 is TGTGCCACCAGCCAAAGATACAATGAGCAGTTCTTC. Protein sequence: CATSQRYNEQFF. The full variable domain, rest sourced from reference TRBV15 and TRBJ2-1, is DAMVIQNPRYQVTQFGKPVTLSCSQTLNHNVMYWYQQKSSQAPKLLFHYYDKDFNNEADTPDNFQSRRPNTSFCFLDIRSPGLGDTAMYLCATSQRYNEQFFGPGTRLTVL.

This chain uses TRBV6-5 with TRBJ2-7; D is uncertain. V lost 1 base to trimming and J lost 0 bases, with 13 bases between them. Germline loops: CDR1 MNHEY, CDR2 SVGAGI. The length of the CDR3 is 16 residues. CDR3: CASSYWYTDDSYEQYF. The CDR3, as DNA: TGTGCCAGCAGTTACTGGTATACAGACGACTCCTACGAGCAGTACTTC.

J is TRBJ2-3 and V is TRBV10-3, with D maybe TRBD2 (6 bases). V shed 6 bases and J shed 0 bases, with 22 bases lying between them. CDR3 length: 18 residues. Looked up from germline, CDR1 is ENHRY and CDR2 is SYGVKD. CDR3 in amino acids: CAISEGFREAPSTDTQYF. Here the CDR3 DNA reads TGTGCCATCAGCGAGGGTTTCAGGGAGGCCCCTAGCACAGATACGCAGTATTTT.

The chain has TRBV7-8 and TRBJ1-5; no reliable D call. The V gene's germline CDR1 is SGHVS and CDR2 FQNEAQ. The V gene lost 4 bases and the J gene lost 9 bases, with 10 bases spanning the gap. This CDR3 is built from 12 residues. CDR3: CASSSPGGPQHF. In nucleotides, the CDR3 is TGTGCCAGCAGCTCCCCCGGAGGGCCCCAGCATTTT.

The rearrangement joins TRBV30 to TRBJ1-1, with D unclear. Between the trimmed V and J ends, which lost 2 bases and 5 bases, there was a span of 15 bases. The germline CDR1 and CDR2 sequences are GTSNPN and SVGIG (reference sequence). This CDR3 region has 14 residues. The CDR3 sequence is CAWSPRGGYTEAFF. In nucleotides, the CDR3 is TGTGCCTGGAGTCCCCGTGGAGGTTATACTGAAGCTTTCTTT.

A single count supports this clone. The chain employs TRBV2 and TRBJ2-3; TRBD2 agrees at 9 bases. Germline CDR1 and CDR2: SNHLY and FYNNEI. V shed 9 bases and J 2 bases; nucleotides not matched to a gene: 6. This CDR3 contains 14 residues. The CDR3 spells CARRAGGNTDTQYF. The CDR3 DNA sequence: TGTGCCAGAAGAGCGGGAGGTAACACAGATACGCAGTATTTT.

The CDR3 sequence: CASSLGSRDRVLQTQYF. In nucleotides, the CDR3 is TGTGCCAGCAGCTTGGGGAGCCGGGACCGCGTTTTGCAGACCCAGTACTTC. The gene calls are TRBV5-6 and TRBJ2-5; D is tentatively TRBD1 or TRBD2 (5 bases each). Germline-derived CDR1 and CDR2 are SGHDT and YYEEEE. The CDR3 is 17 residues long. The V end was cut by 0 bases, the J end by 6 bases, with 21 bases between. Combining the CDR3 with reference TRBV5-6 and TRBJ2-5 gives the whole variable domain DAGVTQSPTHLIKTRGQQVTLRCSPKSGHDTVSWYQQALGQGPQFIFQYYEEEERQRGNFPDRFSGHQFPNYSSELNVNALLLGDSALYLCASSLGSRDRVLQTQYFGPGTRLLVL.

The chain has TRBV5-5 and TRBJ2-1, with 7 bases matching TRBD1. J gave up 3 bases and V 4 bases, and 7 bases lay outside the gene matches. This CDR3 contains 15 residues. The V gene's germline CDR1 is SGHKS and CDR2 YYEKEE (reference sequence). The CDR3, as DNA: TGTGCCAGCAGCGCCGGGACAGTGAACTACAATGAGCAGTTCTTC. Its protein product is CASSAGTVNYNEQFF.

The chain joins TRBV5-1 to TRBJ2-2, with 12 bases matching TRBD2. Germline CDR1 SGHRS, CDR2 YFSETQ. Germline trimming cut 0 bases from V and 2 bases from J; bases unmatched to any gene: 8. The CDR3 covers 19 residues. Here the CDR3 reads CASSLDPSGGAGNTGELFF. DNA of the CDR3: TGCGCCAGCAGCTTGGACCCTAGCGGGGGGGCTGGAAACACCGGGGAGCTGTTTTTT.

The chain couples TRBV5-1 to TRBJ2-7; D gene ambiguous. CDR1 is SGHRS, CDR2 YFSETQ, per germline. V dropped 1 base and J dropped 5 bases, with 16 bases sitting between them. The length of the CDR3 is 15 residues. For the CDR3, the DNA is TGCGCCAGCAGCTTGAAAAATAGGATCCCGGACGAGCAGTACTTC. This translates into CASSLKNRIPDEQYF. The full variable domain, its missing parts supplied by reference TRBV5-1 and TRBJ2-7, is KAGVTQTPRYLIKTRGQQVTLSCSPISGHRSVSWYQQTPGQGLQFLFEYFSETQRNKGNFPGRFSGRQFSNSRSEMNVSTLELGDSALYLCASSLKNRIPDEQYFGPGTRLTVT.

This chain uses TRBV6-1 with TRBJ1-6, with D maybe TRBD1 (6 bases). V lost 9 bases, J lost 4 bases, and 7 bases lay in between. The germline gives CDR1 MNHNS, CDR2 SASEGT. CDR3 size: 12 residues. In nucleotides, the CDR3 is TGTGCCAGTGGACAGTATAATTCACCCCTCCACTTT. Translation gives CASGQYNSPLHF.

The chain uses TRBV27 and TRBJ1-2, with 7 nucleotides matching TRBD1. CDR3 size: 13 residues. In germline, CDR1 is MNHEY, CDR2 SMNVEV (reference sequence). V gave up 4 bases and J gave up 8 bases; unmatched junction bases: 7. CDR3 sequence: CASSYTTGLGYTF. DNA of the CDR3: TGTGCCAGCAGTTACACGACAGGGCTAGGCTACACCTTC.

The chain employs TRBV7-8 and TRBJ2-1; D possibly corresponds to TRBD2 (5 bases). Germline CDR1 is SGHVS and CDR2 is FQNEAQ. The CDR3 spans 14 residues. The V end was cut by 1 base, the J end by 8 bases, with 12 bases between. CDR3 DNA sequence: TGTGCCAGCAGCTTAGTAGGGCTAGCCTATGAGCAGTTCTTC. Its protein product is CASSLVGLAYEQFF.

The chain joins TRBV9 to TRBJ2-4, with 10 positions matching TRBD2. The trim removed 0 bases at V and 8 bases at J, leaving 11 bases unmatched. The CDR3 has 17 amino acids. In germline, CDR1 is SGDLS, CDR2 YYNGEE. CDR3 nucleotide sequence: TGTGCCAGCAGCGTAGAGGGGTCGCTAGCGGGAGTAGACATTCAGTACTTC. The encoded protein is CASSVEGSLAGVDIQYF.

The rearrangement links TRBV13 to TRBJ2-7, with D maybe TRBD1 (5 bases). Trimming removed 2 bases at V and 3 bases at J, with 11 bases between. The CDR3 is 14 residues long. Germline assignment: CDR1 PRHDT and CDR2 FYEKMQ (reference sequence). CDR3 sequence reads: CASSLLAQGYEQYF. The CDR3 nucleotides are TGTGCCAGCAGCTTACTTGCCCAGGGCTACGAGCAGTACTTC.

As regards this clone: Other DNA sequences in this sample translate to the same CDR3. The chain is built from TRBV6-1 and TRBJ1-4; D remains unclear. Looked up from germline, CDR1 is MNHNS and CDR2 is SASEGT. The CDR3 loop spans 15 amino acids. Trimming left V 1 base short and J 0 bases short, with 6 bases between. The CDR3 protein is CASSEVGATNEKLFF. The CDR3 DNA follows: TGTGCCAGCAGTGAAGTCGGGGCAACTAATGAAAAACTGTTTTTT.

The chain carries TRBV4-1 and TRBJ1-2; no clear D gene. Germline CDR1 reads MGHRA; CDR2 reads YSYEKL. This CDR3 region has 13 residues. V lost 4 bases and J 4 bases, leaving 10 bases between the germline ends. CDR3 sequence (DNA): TGCGCCAGCAGCCCTGATCCCTTCTATGGCTACACCTTC. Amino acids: CASSPDPFYGYTF.

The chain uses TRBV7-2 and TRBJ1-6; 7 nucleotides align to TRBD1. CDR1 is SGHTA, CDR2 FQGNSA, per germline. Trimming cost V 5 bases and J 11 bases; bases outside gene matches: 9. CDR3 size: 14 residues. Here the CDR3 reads CASSQGTVGAPLHF. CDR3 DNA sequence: TGTGCCAGCAGCCAAGGGACAGTCGGAGCACCCCTCCACTTT.

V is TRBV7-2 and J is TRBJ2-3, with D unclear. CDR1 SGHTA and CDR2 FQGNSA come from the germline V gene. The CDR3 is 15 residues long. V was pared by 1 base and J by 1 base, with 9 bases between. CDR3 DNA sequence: TGTGCCAGCAGCTTAGAATGGTTGGGCACAGATACGCAGTATTTT. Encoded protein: CASSLEWLGTDTQYF.